Listed below are T cell receptor beta chains from one sample, sequenced in a study of shared clonotypes between healthy human individuals. The assay was immunoSEQ multiplex PCR, and TCRdb's table has in-frame clones only and misses some. The sample includes around 620,000 clones, approximately 95% of them seen just once. What was sequenced was naive CD8+ T cells sorted from blood. Every receptor here comes from a woman in her 30s in good health. Each CDR3 is given with its conserved first and last residue. Each record gives: clone size, D gene, V gene, J gene, CDR3 protein, CDR3 DNA. D genes are given only for firm matches. Some rows have no size entry. The others give once, few or many, or a class for an expanded clone.

clone_size: .; d_call: TRBD2; v_call: TRBV19; j_call: TRBJ2-7; cdr3_aa: CASSLAGGGYEQYF; cdr3_nt: TGTGCCAGTAGTCTAGCGGGAGGAGGCTACGAGCAGTACTTC
clone_size: once; d_call: TRBD1; v_call: TRBV30; j_call: TRBJ1-4; cdr3_aa: CAWSTGTGAEKLFF; cdr3_nt: TGTGCCTGGAGTACCGGGACAGGGGCCGAAAAACTGTTTTTT
clone_size: .; d_call: TRBD2; v_call: TRBV6-6; j_call: TRBJ2-7; cdr3_aa: CASSYGGGPLEQYF; cdr3_nt: TGTGCCAGCAGTTACGGGGGGGGACCACTCGAGCAGTACTTC
clone_size: .; d_call: TRBD2; v_call: TRBV5-6; j_call: TRBJ2-1; cdr3_aa: CASSLGLAGGYNEQFF; cdr3_nt: TGTGCCAGCAGCCTCGGACTAGCGGGGGGATACAATGAGCAGTTCTTC
clone_size: .; d_call: .; v_call: TRBV2; j_call: TRBJ1-1; cdr3_aa: CASSEGVEAFF; cdr3_nt: TGTGCCAGCAGTGAAGGTGTTGAAGCTTTCTTT
clone_size: .; d_call: .; v_call: TRBV27; j_call: TRBJ1-2; cdr3_aa: CASSLGTNYGYTF; cdr3_nt: TGTGCCAGCAGTTTAGGAACTAACTATGGCTACACCTTC
clone_size: .; d_call: TRBD2; v_call: TRBV6-1; j_call: TRBJ2-2; cdr3_aa: CASTLARRSAGELFF; cdr3_nt: TGTGCCAGTACACTAGCGAGGCGTAGCGCCGGGGAGCTGTTTTTT
clone_size: .; d_call: .; v_call: TRBV5-1; j_call: TRBJ2-2; cdr3_aa: CASSLVSAQNTGELFF; cdr3_nt: TGCGCCAGCAGCTTGGTAAGCGCTCAGAACACCGGGGAGCTGTTTTTT
clone_size: .; d_call: .; v_call: TRBV6-5; j_call: TRBJ2-7; cdr3_aa: CASSYRTLPYEQYF; cdr3_nt: TGTGCCAGCAGTTACAGGACACTCCCCTACGAGCAGTACTTC
clone_size: once; d_call: .; v_call: TRBV19; j_call: TRBJ1-2; cdr3_aa: CASISFIGATTGYTF; cdr3_nt: TGTGCCAGTATATCGTTTATAGGGGCAACCACTGGCTACACCTTC
clone_size: .; d_call: .; v_call: TRBV28; j_call: TRBJ1-5; cdr3_aa: CASSLSVLGQPQHF; cdr3_nt: TGTGCCAGCAGTTTATCGGTGCTCGGTCAGCCCCAGCATTTT
clone_size: .; d_call: TRBD1; v_call: TRBV28; j_call: TRBJ1-1; cdr3_aa: CASSFWGAGQGSVTEAFF; cdr3_nt: TGTGCCAGCAGTTTTTGGGGTGCGGGACAGGGTTCGGTCACTGAAGCTTTCTTT
clone_size: once; d_call: TRBD2; v_call: TRBV7-9; j_call: TRBJ2-2; cdr3_aa: CASSPWTSANTGELFF; cdr3_nt: TGTGCCAGCAGCCCCTGGACTAGCGCAAACACCGGGGAGCTGTTTTTT
clone_size: .; d_call: .; v_call: TRBV18; j_call: TRBJ2-1; cdr3_aa: CASSPGAAGWEQFF; cdr3_nt: TGTGCCAGCTCACCCGGGGCCGCTGGGTGGGAGCAGTTCTTC
clone_size: .; d_call: .; v_call: TRBV27; j_call: TRBJ2-7; cdr3_aa: CASSLGLPNGEQYF; cdr3_nt: TGTGCCAGCAGTTTGGGGCTACCCAACGGCGAGCAGTACTTC
clone_size: .; d_call: TRBD2; v_call: TRBV6-5; j_call: TRBJ2-3; cdr3_aa: CASRSTSGTDTQYF; cdr3_nt: TGTGCCAGCAGATCGACTAGCGGCACAGATACGCAGTATTTT
clone_size: .; d_call: TRBD2; v_call: TRBV5-1; j_call: TRBJ2-2; cdr3_aa: CASSGTGLAGEDTGELFF; cdr3_nt: TGCGCCAGCTCGGGGACGGGACTAGCGGGAGAGGACACCGGGGAGCTGTTTTTT
clone_size: once; d_call: .; v_call: TRBV28; j_call: TRBJ2-5; cdr3_aa: CASSFRGGPTQYF; cdr3_nt: TGTGCCAGCAGTTTTCGGGGCGGGCCAACCCAGTACTTC
clone_size: .; d_call: .; v_call: TRBV4-1; j_call: TRBJ1-1; cdr3_aa: CASSQFGESDTEAFF; cdr3_nt: TGCGCCAGCAGCCAATTCGGCGAATCGGACACTGAAGCTTTCTTT
clone_size: .; d_call: .; v_call: TRBV27; j_call: TRBJ2-1; cdr3_aa: CASCSYNEQFF; cdr3_nt: TGTGCCAGTTGTTCTTACAATGAGCAGTTCTTC
clone_size: .; d_call: .; v_call: TRBV27; j_call: TRBJ1-1; cdr3_aa: CASSTRSSAAFF; cdr3_nt: TGTGCCAGCAGTACACGGTCGAGTGCAGCTTTCTTT
clone_size: .; d_call: TRBD1; v_call: TRBV2; j_call: TRBJ2-7; cdr3_aa: CASSGTVKSYEQYF; cdr3_nt: TGTGCCAGCAGCGGGACAGTAAAATCCTACGAGCAGTACTTC
clone_size: .; d_call: .; v_call: TRBV9; j_call: TRBJ1-5; cdr3_aa: CASSVGGRNQPQHF; cdr3_nt: TGTGCCAGCAGCGTTGGGGGGCGCAATCAGCCCCAGCATTTT
clone_size: once; d_call: .; v_call: TRBV13; j_call: TRBJ2-1; cdr3_aa: CASSLGSQRNEQFF; cdr3_nt: TGTGCCAGCAGCTTAGGTTCCCAGCGGAATGAGCAGTTCTTC
clone_size: .; d_call: TRBD1; v_call: TRBV23-1; j_call: TRBJ1-3; cdr3_aa: CASGRDRGRSGNTIYF; cdr3_nt: TGCGCCAGCGGCCGGGACAGGGGACGCTCTGGAAACACCATATATTTT
clone_size: .; d_call: .; v_call: TRBV27; j_call: TRBJ2-7; cdr3_aa: CASSPSWSYYEQYF; cdr3_nt: TGTGCCAGCAGTCCCTCTTGGAGTTACTACGAGCAGTACTTC
clone_size: .; d_call: .; v_call: TRBV5-4; j_call: TRBJ2-5; cdr3_aa: CASSLAVQETQYF; cdr3_nt: TGTGCCAGCAGCTTGGCAGTACAAGAGACCCAGTACTTC
clone_size: .; d_call: .; v_call: TRBV28; j_call: TRBJ2-7; cdr3_aa: CASSPRVLPYEQYF; cdr3_nt: TGTGCCAGCAGTCCTAGGGTACTCCCCTACGAGCAGTACTTC
clone_size: .; d_call: TRBD2; v_call: TRBV7-8; j_call: TRBJ2-7; cdr3_aa: CASSLPSEKTSGNSYEQYF; cdr3_nt: TGTGCCAGCAGCTTACCATCGGAGAAGACTAGCGGGAACTCCTACGAGCAGTACTTC
clone_size: .; d_call: .; v_call: TRBV2; j_call: TRBJ2-7; cdr3_aa: CASSRDYEQYF; cdr3_nt: TGTGCCAGCAGTCGAGACTACGAGCAGTACTTC
clone_size: .; d_call: .; v_call: TRBV4-1; j_call: TRBJ1-2; cdr3_aa: CASSQGRTAAYGYTF; cdr3_nt: TGCGCCAGCAGCCAGGGTCGGACGGCGGCCTATGGCTACACCTTC
clone_size: .; d_call: TRBD1; v_call: TRBV7-9; j_call: TRBJ2-7; cdr3_aa: CASSLGQGADEQYF; cdr3_nt: TGTGCCAGCAGCCTGGGACAGGGGGCAGACGAGCAGTACTTC
clone_size: once; d_call: .; v_call: TRBV29-1; j_call: TRBJ1-4; cdr3_aa: CSVVPAGPVEKLFF; cdr3_nt: TGCAGCGTCGTCCCAGCGGGGCCAGTTGAAAAACTGTTTTTT
clone_size: .; d_call: .; v_call: TRBV27; j_call: TRBJ2-7; cdr3_aa: CASSPVIGDEQYF; cdr3_nt: TGTGCCAGCAGCCCCGTTATAGGGGACGAGCAGTACTTC
clone_size: .; d_call: .; v_call: TRBV28; j_call: TRBJ1-2; cdr3_aa: CASSFRNYGYTF; cdr3_nt: TGTGCCAGCAGTTTCCGAAACTATGGCTACACCTTC
clone_size: .; d_call: .; v_call: TRBV19; j_call: TRBJ1-2; cdr3_aa: CASSISPEGYGYTF; cdr3_nt: TGTGCCAGTAGTATCTCTCCCGAGGGGTATGGCTACACCTTC
clone_size: once; d_call: TRBD2; v_call: TRBV4-1; j_call: TRBJ2-4; cdr3_aa: CASSQGWTSGRGAKNIQYF; cdr3_nt: TGCGCCAGCAGCCAAGGGTGGACTAGCGGGAGAGGAGCCAAAAACATTCAGTACTTC
clone_size: .; d_call: .; v_call: TRBV6-5; j_call: TRBJ2-7; cdr3_aa: CASSYSSGAYEQYF; cdr3_nt: TGTGCCAGCAGTTACTCGTCGGGAGCCTACGAGCAGTACTTC
clone_size: .; d_call: TRBD2; v_call: TRBV7-9; j_call: TRBJ2-7; cdr3_aa: CASSPGLAGAEQYF; cdr3_nt: TGTGCCAGCAGCCCAGGACTAGCGGGAGCCGAGCAGTACTTC
clone_size: .; d_call: TRBD2; v_call: TRBV5-4; j_call: TRBJ2-7; cdr3_aa: CASGRESGPEQYF; cdr3_nt: TGTGCCAGCGGGAGGGAATCAGGACCCGAGCAGTACTTC
clone_size: .; d_call: .; v_call: TRBV29-1; j_call: TRBJ1-4; cdr3_aa: CSARTEWANEKLFF; cdr3_nt: TGCAGCGCCAGGACAGAATGGGCTAATGAAAAACTGTTTTTT
clone_size: once; d_call: .; v_call: TRBV10-2; j_call: TRBJ1-4; cdr3_aa: CASLTGHPNEKLFF; cdr3_nt: TGCGCCAGCCTGACGGGCCATCCAAATGAAAAACTGTTTTTT
clone_size: .; d_call: .; v_call: TRBV4-2; j_call: TRBJ2-1; cdr3_aa: CASSQDGSFSEQFF; cdr3_nt: TGTGCCAGCAGCCAAGACGGCTCCTTTAGTGAGCAGTTCTTC
clone_size: once; d_call: .; v_call: TRBV14; j_call: TRBJ2-3; cdr3_aa: CASSQAGDTQYF; cdr3_nt: TGTGCCAGCAGCCAAGCAGGAGATACGCAGTATTTT
clone_size: .; d_call: TRBD2; v_call: TRBV6-1; j_call: TRBJ2-1; cdr3_aa: CASSEGAGLKDNEQFF; cdr3_nt: TGTGCCAGCAGTGAAGGGGCGGGACTAAAAGACAATGAGCAGTTCTTC
clone_size: .; d_call: .; v_call: TRBV15; j_call: TRBJ2-3; cdr3_aa: CATSVPGATDSTDTQYF; cdr3_nt: TGTGCCACCAGCGTCCCAGGCGCCACGGATAGCACAGATACGCAGTATTTT
clone_size: .; d_call: TRBD1; v_call: TRBV2; j_call: TRBJ2-2; cdr3_aa: CASTGMTGGFNTGELFF; cdr3_nt: TGTGCCAGCACCGGCATGACAGGGGGTTTTAACACCGGGGAGCTGTTTTTT
clone_size: .; d_call: TRBD2; v_call: TRBV4-2; j_call: TRBJ2-1; cdr3_aa: CASSPGTSGRYEQFF; cdr3_nt: TGTGCCAGCAGCCCGGGGACTAGCGGGAGATATGAGCAGTTCTTC
clone_size: .; d_call: TRBD1; v_call: TRBV27; j_call: TRBJ2-3; cdr3_aa: CASSLGRGTGASADTQYF; cdr3_nt: TGTGCCAGCAGTTTAGGTAGGGGGACAGGGGCAAGCGCAGATACGCAGTATTTT
clone_size: .; d_call: .; v_call: TRBV28; j_call: TRBJ2-7; cdr3_aa: CASSSYRAGPYEQYF; cdr3_nt: TGTGCCAGCAGTTCGTATCGTGCGGGTCCCTACGAGCAGTACTTC
clone_size: .; d_call: .; v_call: TRBV7-9; j_call: TRBJ2-7; cdr3_aa: CASSPRTRGYEQYF; cdr3_nt: TGTGCCAGCAGCCCCCGGACCCGGGGATACGAGCAGTACTTC
clone_size: .; d_call: .; v_call: TRBV7-9; j_call: TRBJ2-1; cdr3_aa: CASSLAEDYLGEQFF; cdr3_nt: TGTGCCAGCAGCTTAGCCGAGGACTACCTTGGCGAGCAGTTCTTC